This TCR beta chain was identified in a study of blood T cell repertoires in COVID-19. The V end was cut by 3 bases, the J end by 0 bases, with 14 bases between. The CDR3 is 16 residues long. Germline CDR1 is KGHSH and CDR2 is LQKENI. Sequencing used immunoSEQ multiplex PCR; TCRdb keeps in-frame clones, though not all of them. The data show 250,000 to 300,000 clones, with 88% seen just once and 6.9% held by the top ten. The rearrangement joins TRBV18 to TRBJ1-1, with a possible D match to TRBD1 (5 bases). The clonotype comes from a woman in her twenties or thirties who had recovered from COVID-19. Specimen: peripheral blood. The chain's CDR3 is CASSPLQGSMNTEAFF. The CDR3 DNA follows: TGTGCCAGCTCACCCCTGCAGGGTTCGATGAACACTGAAGCTTTCTTT.